This T cell receptor beta chain is drawn from a study of T cells after yellow fever vaccination. Study-wide results and caveats: Most clones from primary vaccination resurfaced after the booster (approximately 95% CD4, 88% CD8).

UMIs and a universal primer site were added when TCR cDNA was made by 5'RACE template switching. MiXCR, run by TCRdb on the 5' RACE reads, gives a single entry per CDR3 protein. The sample has some 200,000 distinct CDR3 sequences, roughly 9.6% seen once. In regard to this clonotype: Its antigen is not identified.

The CDR3 totals 13 residues. CDR1 is SNHLY, CDR2 FYNNEI, per germline. Between the trimmed V and J ends, which lost 2 bases and 4 bases, there was a span of 5 bases. The V call is TRBV2, the J call TRBJ2-2; D uncertain. The sequencing here drew on CD8+ T cells sorted from PBMCs, taken 15 days after the yellow fever booster vaccination. The receptor was isolated from a young man who received the YFV17D yellow fever vaccine. CDR3: CASSERVTGELFF. The CDR3 DNA sequence: TGTGCCAGCAGTGAAAGGGTCACCGGGGAGCTGTTTTTT. Based on the CDR3 plus reference TRBV2 and TRBJ2-2, the full variable domain is EPEVTQTPSHQVTQMGQEVILRCVPISNHLYFYWYRQILGQKVEFLVSFYNNEISEKSEIFDDQFSVERPDGSNFTLKIRSTKLEDSAMYFCASSERVTGELFFGEGSRLTVL.